This TCR beta chain was observed in a study of radiotherapy plus CTLA-4 blockade in lung cancer. Across the study: Among all patients, around 19% showed objective responses, while about 30% had disease control.

Study-wide results and limits: Subsequent to radiotherapy plus ipilimumab, tumor-derived TCR clones underwent expansion in blood. Among reported predictors of response, early blood T cell clone dynamics with interferon-beta performed best.

Focal radiation plus CTLA-4 blockade with ipilimumab was given to patients with chemo-refractory metastatic non-small-cell lung cancer. Notes on this clone: Its antigen is not identified.

The repertoire was sequenced with immunoSEQ multiplex PCR; TCRdb's copy has only in-frame clones and lacks some. The sample holds more than 80,000 clones, 85% seen once. After removal of 3 bases from V and 7 bases from J, the junction contained 11 bases not matched to a gene. Germline CDR1 and CDR2: SNHLY and FYNNEI. This CDR3 spans 16 amino acids. The sample in question was peripheral blood, obtained from a patient treated with radiotherapy plus ipilimumab. The rearrangement joins TRBV2 to TRBJ1-5; 8 bases fit TRBD1. The sequence was obtained from a human donor with non-small cell lung cancer that progressed on radiotherapy plus ipilimumab. Some clones in this sample may be carry-over from other donors' samples. The CDR3 protein is CASSEQWTGSNQPQHF. CDR3 DNA: TGTGCCAGCAGTGAGCAGTGGACAGGGTCAAACCAGCCCCAGCATTTT.